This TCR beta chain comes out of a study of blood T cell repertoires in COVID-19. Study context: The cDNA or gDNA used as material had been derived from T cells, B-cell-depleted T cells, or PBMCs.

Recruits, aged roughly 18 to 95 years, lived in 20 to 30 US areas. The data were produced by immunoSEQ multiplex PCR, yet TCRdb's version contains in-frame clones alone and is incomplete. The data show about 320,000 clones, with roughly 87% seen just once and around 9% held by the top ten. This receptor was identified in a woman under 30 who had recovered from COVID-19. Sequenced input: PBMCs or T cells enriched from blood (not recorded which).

The CDR3 region is CASSLDQLYSGNTIYF. The CDR3 nucleotides are TGCGCCAGCAGCTTAGATCAGTTATACTCTGGAAACACCATATATTTT. The genes are TRBV5-1 and TRBJ1-3; D not certain. Looked up from germline, CDR1 is SGHRS and CDR2 is YFSETQ. The CDR3 is 16 residues long. With 2 bases removed from V and 0 bases from J, the gap between germline ends came to 12 bases. Together with reference TRBV5-1 and TRBJ1-3, the CDR3 gives the full variable domain: KAGVTQTPRYLIKTRGQQVTLSCSPISGHRSVSWYQQTPGQGLQFLFEYFSETQRNKGNFPGRFSGRQFSNSRSEMNVSTLELGDSALYLCASSLDQLYSGNTIYFGEGSWLTVV.